This record looks at one TCR beta chain sequence and its context. The entry originates in a study of early T cells in non-severe SARS-CoV-2 infection. CDR1 is SGHAT and CDR2 is FQNNGV in the germline V gene. V was clipped by 5 bases and J by 1 base, with 11 bases between them. The CDR3 extends over 14 amino acids. TCRdb ran MiXCR on the 5' RACE reads and lists one entry per CDR3 protein. The table records tens of thousands of distinct CDR3 sequences, around 9.7% of them present only once. The sequence derives from an adult who was a healthcare worker with PCR-confirmed SARS-CoV-2 infection or an uninfected control (not recorded which). V usage is TRBV11-2 and J usage is TRBJ1-1; D unclear. The sequenced material came from whole blood. The chain's CDR3 is CASSPFAGNTEAFF. The CDR3 DNA follows: TGTGCCAGCAGCCCGTTCGCAGGGAACACTGAAGCTTTCTTT.